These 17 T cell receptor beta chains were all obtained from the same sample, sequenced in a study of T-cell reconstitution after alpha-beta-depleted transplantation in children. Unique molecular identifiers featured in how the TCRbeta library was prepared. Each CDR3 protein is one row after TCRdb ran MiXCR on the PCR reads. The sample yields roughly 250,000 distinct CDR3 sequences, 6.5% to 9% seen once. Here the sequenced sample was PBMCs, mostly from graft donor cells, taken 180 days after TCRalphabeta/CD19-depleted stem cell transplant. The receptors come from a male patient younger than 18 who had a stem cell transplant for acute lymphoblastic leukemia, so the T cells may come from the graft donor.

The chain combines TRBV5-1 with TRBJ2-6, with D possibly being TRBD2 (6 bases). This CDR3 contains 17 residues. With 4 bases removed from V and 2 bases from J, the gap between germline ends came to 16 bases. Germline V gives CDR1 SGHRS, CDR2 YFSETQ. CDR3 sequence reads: CASSGGGVNAGANVLTF. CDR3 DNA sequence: TGCGCCAGCAGCGGGGGAGGTGTTAACGCTGGGGCCAACGTCCTGACTTTC.

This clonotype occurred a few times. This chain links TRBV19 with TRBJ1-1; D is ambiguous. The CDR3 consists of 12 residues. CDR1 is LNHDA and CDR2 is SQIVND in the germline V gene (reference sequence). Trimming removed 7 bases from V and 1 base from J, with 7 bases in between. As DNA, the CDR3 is TGTGCCAGTAATTACAGGAACACTGAAGCTTTCTTT. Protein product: CASNYRNTEAFF.

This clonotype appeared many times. CDR3 in DNA: TGTGCCAGCAGCTCCCCTAGCGGGGGAAGCACAGATACGCAGTATTTT. Translation gives CASSSPSGGSTDTQYF. V and J are TRBV7-9 and TRBJ2-3; 10 bases are a match to TRBD2. Trimming cost V 4 bases and J 0 bases; bases outside gene matches: 4. The CDR3 runs to 16 residues. In germline, CDR1 is SEHNR, CDR2 FQNEAQ (reference sequence).

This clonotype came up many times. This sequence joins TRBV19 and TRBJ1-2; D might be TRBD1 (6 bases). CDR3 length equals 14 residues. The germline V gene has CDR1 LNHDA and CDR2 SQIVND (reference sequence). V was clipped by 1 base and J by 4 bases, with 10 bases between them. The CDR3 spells CASSIGQALYGYTF. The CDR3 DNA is TGTGCCAGTAGTATAGGACAGGCCCTCTATGGCTACACCTTC.

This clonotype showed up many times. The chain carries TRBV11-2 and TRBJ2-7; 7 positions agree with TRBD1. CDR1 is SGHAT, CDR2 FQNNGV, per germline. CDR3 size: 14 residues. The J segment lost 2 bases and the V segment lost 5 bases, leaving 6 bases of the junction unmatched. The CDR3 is CASSIPGTAYEQYF. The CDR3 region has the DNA TGTGCCAGCAGCATCCCCGGGACAGCCTACGAGCAGTACTTC.

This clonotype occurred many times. The CDR3 DNA is TGTGCCAGCTCAACGGGGTCAGGGGCCCTCCAGCATTTT. Its translation is CASSTGSGALQHF. The rearrangement joins TRBV18 to TRBJ1-5; a weak D match, TRBD1 (6 bases). Germline V gene data show CDR1 as KGHSH and CDR2 as LQKENI. This CDR3 comprises 13 residues. V lost 5 bases to trimming and J lost 12 bases, with 17 bases between them.

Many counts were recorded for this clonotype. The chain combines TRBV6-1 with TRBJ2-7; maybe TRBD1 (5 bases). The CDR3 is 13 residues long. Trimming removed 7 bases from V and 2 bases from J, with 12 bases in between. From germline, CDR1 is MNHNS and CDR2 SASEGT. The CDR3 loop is CASTRGHAYEQYF. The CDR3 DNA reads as TGTGCCAGCACAAGAGGACATGCCTACGAGCAGTACTTC.

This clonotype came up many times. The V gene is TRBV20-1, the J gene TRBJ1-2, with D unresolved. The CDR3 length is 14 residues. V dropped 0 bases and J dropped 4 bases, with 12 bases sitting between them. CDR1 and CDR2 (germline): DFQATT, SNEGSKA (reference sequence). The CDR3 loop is CSARDPLIIYGYTF. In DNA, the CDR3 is TGCAGTGCTAGAGATCCCTTAATTATCTATGGCTACACCTTC.

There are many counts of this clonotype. CDR3 protein: CASSDSIGRGTDTQYF. The DNA of the CDR3 is TGTGCCAGCAGTGACTCGATTGGGCGGGGCACAGATACGCAGTATTTT. The chain joins TRBV6-4 to TRBJ2-3; TRBD2 might be the D (5 bases). V shed 0 bases and J shed 1 base, with 11 bases lying between them. Germline-derived CDR1 and CDR2 are MRHNA and SNTAGT. This CDR3 is 16 amino acids long.

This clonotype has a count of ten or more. The CDR3 sequence: CASSSKGTSGSYEQFF. For the CDR3, the DNA is TGTGCCAGCAGCTCCAAGGGGACTAGCGGGAGTTATGAGCAGTTCTTC. The chain couples TRBV7-3 to TRBJ2-1, with TRBD2 matching 14 bases. Germline V gene sequence: CDR1 SGHTA, CDR2 FQGTGA. The CDR3 spans 16 residues. After removal of 4 bases from V and 8 bases from J, the junction contained 7 bases not matched to a gene.

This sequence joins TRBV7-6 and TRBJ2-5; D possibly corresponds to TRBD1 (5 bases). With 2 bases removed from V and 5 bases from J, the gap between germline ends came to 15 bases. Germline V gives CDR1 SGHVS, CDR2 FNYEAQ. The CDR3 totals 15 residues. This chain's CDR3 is CASSLRGRVEETQYF. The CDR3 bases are TGTGCCAGCAGCTTAAGAGGCAGGGTGGAGGAGACCCAGTACTTC.

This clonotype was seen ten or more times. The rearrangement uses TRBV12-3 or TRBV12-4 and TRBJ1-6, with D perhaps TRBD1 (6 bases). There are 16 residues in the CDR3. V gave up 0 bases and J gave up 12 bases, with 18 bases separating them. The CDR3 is CASSLAPGTLNLPLHF. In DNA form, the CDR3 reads TGTGCCAGCAGTTTAGCTCCCGGGACACTCAATCTACCCCTCCACTTT.

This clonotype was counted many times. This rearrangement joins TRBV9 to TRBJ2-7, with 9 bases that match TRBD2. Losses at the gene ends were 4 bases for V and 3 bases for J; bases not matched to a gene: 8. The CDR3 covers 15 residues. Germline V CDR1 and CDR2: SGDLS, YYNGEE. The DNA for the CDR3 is TGTGCCAGCAGCCCCCGGCTAGCGGGAATCTACGAGCAGTACTTC. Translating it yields CASSPRLAGIYEQYF.

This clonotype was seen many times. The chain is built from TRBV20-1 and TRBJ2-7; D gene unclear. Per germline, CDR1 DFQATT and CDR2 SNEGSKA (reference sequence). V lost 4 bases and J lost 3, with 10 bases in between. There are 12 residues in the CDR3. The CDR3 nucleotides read TGCAGTGCTACAGACCGATACTACGAGCAGTACTTC. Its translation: CSATDRYYEQYF.

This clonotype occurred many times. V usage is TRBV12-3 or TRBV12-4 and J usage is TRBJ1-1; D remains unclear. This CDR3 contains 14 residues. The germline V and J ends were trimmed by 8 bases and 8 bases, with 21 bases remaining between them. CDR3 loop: CASSVRRQSREAFF. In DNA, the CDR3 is TGTGCCAGCTCGGTAAGGAGACAAAGTAGAGAAGCTTTCTTT.

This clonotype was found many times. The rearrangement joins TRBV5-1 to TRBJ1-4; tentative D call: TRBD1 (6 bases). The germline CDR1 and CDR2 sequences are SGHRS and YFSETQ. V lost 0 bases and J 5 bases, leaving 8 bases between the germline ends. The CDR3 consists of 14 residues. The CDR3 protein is CASSLDGQNEKLFF. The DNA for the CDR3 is TGCGCCAGCAGCTTGGACGGACAGAATGAAAAACTGTTTTTT.

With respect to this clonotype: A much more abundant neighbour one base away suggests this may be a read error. In DNA form, the CDR3 reads TGCGCCAGCAGCCAAGGGCGTACTAGCGGGAACACCGGGGAGCTGTTTTTT. Protein: CASSQGRTSGNTGELFF. The genes are TRBV4-1 and TRBJ2-2, with 8 bases that match TRBD2. The CDR3 length is 17 residues. Germline CDR1 is MGHRA and CDR2 is YSYEKL. Trimming took 1 base from V and 1 from J; bases not matched to a gene: 5.